This T cell receptor beta chain comes out of a study of radiotherapy plus CTLA-4 blockade in lung cancer. Trimming took 3 bases from V and 5 from J, leaving 8 bases between them. The germline V gene has CDR1 MNHEY and CDR2 SMNVEV (reference sequence). CDR3 length: 14 amino acids. Method: immunoSEQ multiplex PCR; TCRdb's copy keeps in-frame clones and lacks some. The profile covers roughly 48,000 clones, with 65% to 85% appearing a single time and roughly 7.6% taken by the ten largest. The rearrangement links TRBV27 to TRBJ1-6; possibly TRBD1 for D (6 bases). Material: peripheral blood, obtained from a patient treated with radiotherapy plus ipilimumab. The receptor's source is a human donor with non-small cell lung cancer who had stable disease on radiotherapy plus ipilimumab. The CDR3 protein is CASSFPGDNSPLHF. The CDR3 nucleotides are TGTGCCAGCAGTTTTCCAGGGGATAATTCACCCCTCCACTTT.